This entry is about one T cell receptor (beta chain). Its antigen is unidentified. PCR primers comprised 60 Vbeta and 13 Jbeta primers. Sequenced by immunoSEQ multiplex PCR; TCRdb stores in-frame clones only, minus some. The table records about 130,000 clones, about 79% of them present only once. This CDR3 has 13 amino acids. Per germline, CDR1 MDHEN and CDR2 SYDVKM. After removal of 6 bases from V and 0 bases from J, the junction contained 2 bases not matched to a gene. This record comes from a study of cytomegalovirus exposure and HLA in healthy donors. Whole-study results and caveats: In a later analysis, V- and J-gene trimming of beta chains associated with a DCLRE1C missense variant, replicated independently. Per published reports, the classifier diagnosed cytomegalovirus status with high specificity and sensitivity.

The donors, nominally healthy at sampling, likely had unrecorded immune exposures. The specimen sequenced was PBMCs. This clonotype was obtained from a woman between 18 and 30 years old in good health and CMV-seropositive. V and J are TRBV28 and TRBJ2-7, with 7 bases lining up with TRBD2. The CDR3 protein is CASSSGDSYEQYF. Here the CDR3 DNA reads TGTGCCAGCAGCAGCGGGGACTCCTACGAGCAGTACTTC.